Listed below are T cell receptor beta chains from one sample, sequenced in a study of response to subunit inactivated influenza vaccine. Each CDR3 protein is one row after TCRdb ran MiXCR on the RT-PCR reads. The sample consists of roughly 550,000 distinct CDR3 sequences, roughly 23% of them appearing once. These records were also assigned to another study, of T cells expressing NK-cell markers.

Sequenced material: CD4+ T cells sorted from PBMCs, taken 11 to 12 days after vaccination. The receptor source for this set is a man aged 50 or older who received an inactivated influenza vaccine. Both conserved end residues are part of each CDR3. A D gene is named only where the DNA matches it firmly. Rows may omit the clone size; those that give it use once, few, many or a size class.

CASTKGGLAKNIQYF	TGTGCCAGCACTAAGGGGGGATTAGCCAAAAACATTCAGTACTTC	TRBJ2-4	TRBV28	NA	NA
CSVESQKQFF	TGCAGCGTTGAGAGCCAGAAGCAGTTCTTC	TRBJ2-1	TRBV29-1	NA	NA
CASSVGRGPRYNEQFF	TGTGCCAGCAGCGTAGGGCGGGGTCCCCGCTACAATGAGCAGTTCTTC	TRBJ2-1	TRBV9	NA	NA
CSVRGPSYNEQFF	TGCAGCGTTAGGGGGCCGTCCTACAATGAGCAGTTCTTC	TRBJ2-1	TRBV29-1	many	TRBD1
CASSYGFGASHNTEAFF	TGTGCCAGCAGTTACGGGTTCGGGGCCTCCCATAACACTGAAGCTTTCTTT	TRBJ1-1	TRBV6-2/TRBV6-3	few	NA
CASSPGGARTGELFF	TGCGCCAGCAGCCCAGGGGGCGCCCGCACCGGGGAGCTGTTTTTT	TRBJ2-2	TRBV4-3	few	TRBD1
CASSTLPRGPKNIQYF	TGTGCCAGCAGTACTCTGCCCAGGGGCCCCAAAAACATTCAGTACTTC	TRBJ2-4	TRBV27	few	NA
CASSRGRVWEQFF	TGCGCCAGCAGCCGCGGACGGGTGTGGGAGCAGTTCTTC	TRBJ2-1	TRBV4-3	few	NA
CAIGTSGSGELFF	TGTGCCATTGGGACTAGCGGCTCCGGGGAGCTGTTTTTT	TRBJ2-2	TRBV10-3	NA	TRBD2
CASSRRDGVNTEAFF	TGTGCCAGCAGCAGAAGGGACGGTGTGAACACTGAAGCTTTCTTT	TRBJ1-1	TRBV7-8	NA	NA
CAWSIQENQPQHF	TGTGCCTGGAGTATACAGGAAAATCAGCCCCAGCATTTT	TRBJ1-5	TRBV30	NA	NA
CAGGRTGYEQYF	TGTGCCGGGGGCAGGACGGGTTACGAGCAGTACTTC	TRBJ2-7	TRBV28	few	NA
CAWSVRGPKNIQYF	TGTGCCTGGAGTGTAAGGGGACCCAAAAACATTCAGTACTTC	TRBJ2-4	TRBV30	NA	NA
CASSDAVTSTDTQYF	TGTGCCAGCAGTGACGCGGTAACCAGCACAGATACGCAGTATTTT	TRBJ2-3	TRBV6-1	NA	NA
CASSAGERNIQYF	TGTGCCAGCAGTGCGGGGGAAAGGAACATTCAGTACTTC	TRBJ2-4	TRBV2	NA	NA
CAWIPGQDMNTEAFF	TGTGCCTGGATTCCGGGACAGGATATGAACACTGAAGCTTTCTTT	TRBJ1-1	TRBV30	NA	TRBD1
CSAGTRSSEAFF	TGCAGCGCCGGGACTAGGTCTTCTGAAGCTTTCTTT	TRBJ1-1	TRBV29-1	few	NA
CASSPGASGGLRELFF	TGCGCCAGCAGCCCCGGAGCTAGCGGGGGCCTGCGGGAGCTGTTTTTT	TRBJ2-2	TRBV5-1	NA	TRBD2
CSGGHRETQYF	TGCAGCGGTGGACATCGAGAGACCCAGTACTTC	TRBJ2-5	TRBV29-1	NA	NA
CASSQMKRGGPGELFF	TGTGCCAGCAGCCAAATGAAGCGGGGGGGTCCCGGGGAGCTGTTTTTT	TRBJ2-2	TRBV4-2	once	TRBD2
CASSQGDRDVGELFF	TGCGCCAGCAGCCAAGGGGACAGGGATGTCGGGGAGCTGTTTTTT	TRBJ2-2	TRBV4-3	few	TRBD1
CASSHRTSGVYEQYF	TGTGCCAGCAGCCACAGGACTAGCGGAGTTTACGAGCAGTACTTC	TRBJ2-7	TRBV7-2	many	TRBD2
CASRRQGTAGELFF	TGTGCCAGCCGGCGACAGGGGACCGCCGGGGAGCTGTTTTTT	TRBJ2-2	TRBV6-2/TRBV6-3	many	TRBD1
CASSMGVGDTGELFF	TGCGCCAGCAGCATGGGGGTCGGGGACACCGGGGAGCTGTTTTTT	TRBJ2-2	TRBV5-1	NA	NA